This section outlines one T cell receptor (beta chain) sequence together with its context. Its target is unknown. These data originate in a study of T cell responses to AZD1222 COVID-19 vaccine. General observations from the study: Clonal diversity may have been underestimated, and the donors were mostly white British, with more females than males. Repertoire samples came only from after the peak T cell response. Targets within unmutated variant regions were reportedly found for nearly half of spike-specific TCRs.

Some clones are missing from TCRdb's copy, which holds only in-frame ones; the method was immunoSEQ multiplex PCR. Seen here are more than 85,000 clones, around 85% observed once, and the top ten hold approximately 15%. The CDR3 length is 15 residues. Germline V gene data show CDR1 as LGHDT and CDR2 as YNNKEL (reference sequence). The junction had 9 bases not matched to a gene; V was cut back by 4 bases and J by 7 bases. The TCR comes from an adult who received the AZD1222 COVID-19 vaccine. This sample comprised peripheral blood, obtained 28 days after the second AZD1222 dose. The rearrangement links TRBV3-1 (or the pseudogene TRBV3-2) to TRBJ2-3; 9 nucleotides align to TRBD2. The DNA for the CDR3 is TGTGCCAGCAGCCTTGCGGGGGGGAGGGGGAATACGCAGTATTTT. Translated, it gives CASSLAGGRGNTQYF.